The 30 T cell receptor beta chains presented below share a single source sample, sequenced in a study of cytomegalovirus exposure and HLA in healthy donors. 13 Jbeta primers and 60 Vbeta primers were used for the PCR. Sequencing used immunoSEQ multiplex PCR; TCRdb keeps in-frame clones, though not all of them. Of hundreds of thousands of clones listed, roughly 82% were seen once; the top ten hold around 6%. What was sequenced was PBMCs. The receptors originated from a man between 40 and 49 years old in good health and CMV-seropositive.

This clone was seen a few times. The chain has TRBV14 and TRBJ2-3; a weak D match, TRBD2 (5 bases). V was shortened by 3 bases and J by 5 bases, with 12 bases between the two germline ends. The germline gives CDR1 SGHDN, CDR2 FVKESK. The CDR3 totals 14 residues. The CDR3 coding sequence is TGTGCCAGCAGCCATATATCCGGGGTAGATACGCAGTATTTT. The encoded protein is CASSHISGVDTQYF.

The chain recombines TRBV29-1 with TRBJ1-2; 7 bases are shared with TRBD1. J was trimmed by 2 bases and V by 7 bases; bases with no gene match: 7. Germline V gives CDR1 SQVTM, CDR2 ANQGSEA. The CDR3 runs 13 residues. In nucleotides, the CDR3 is TGCAGCGCCGTACAGGGGTCGAACTATGGCTACACCTTC. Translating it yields CSAVQGSNYGYTF.

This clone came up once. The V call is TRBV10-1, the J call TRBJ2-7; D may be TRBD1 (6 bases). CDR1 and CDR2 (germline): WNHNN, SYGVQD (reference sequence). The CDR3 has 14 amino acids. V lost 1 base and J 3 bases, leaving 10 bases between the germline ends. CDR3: CASSEFEGGYEQYF. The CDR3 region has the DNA TGCGCCAGCAGTGAGTTTGAAGGGGGCTACGAGCAGTACTTC.

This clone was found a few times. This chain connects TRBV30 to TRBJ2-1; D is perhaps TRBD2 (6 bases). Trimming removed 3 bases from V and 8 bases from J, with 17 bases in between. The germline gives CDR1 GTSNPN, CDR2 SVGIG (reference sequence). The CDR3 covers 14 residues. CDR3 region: CAWRRGMGWDEQFF. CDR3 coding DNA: TGTGCCTGGAGACGGGGGATGGGGTGGGATGAGCAGTTCTTC.

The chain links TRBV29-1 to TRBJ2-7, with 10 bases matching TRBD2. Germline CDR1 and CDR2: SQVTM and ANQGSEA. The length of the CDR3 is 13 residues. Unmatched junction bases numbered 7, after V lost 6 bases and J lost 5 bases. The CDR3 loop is CSVNLAGVNEQYF. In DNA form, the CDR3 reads TGCAGCGTCAACCTAGCGGGAGTCAACGAGCAGTACTTC.

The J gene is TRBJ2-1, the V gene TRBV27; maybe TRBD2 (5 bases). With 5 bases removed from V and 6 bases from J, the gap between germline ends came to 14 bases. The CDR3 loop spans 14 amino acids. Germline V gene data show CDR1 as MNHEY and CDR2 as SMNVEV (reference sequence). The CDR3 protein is CASSPLLVSNEQFF. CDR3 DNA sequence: TGTGCCAGCAGTCCCCTACTAGTTTCCAATGAGCAGTTCTTC.

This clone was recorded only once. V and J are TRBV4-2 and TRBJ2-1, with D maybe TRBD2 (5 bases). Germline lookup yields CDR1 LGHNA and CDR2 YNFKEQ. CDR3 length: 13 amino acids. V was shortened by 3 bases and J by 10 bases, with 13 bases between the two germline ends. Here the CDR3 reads CASSQQLVWEQFF. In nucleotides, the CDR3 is TGTGCCAGCAGCCAGCAACTAGTCTGGGAGCAGTTCTTC.

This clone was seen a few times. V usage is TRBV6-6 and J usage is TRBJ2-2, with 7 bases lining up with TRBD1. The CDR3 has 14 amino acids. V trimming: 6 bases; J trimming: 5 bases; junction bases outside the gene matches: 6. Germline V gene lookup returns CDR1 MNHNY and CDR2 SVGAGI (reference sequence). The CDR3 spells CASRTGTATGELFF. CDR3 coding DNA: TGTGCCAGCAGGACCGGGACAGCAACCGGGGAGCTGTTTTTT.

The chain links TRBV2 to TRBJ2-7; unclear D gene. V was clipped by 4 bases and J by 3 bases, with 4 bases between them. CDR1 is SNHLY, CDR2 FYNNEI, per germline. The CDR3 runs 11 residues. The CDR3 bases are TGTGCCAGCAGTGCGGTCTACGAGCAGTACTTC. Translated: CASSAVYEQYF. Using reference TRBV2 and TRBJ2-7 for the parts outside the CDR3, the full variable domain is EPEVTQTPSHQVTQMGQEVILRCVPISNHLYFYWYRQILGQKVEFLVSFYNNEISEKSEIFDDQFSVERPDGSNFTLKIRSTKLEDSAMYFCASSAVYEQYFGPGTRLTVT.

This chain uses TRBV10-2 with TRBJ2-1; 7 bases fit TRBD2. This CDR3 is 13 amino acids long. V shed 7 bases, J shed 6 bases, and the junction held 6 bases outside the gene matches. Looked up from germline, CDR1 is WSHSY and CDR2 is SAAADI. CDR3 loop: CASKASGLNEQFF. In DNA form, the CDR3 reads TGCGCCAGCAAGGCTAGCGGACTCAATGAGCAGTTCTTC.

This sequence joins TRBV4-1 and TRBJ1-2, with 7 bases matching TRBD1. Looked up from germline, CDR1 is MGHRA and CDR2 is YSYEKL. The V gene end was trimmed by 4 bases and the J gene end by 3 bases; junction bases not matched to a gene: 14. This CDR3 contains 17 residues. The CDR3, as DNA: TGCGCCAGCAGCCTTGAACCCAGACAGGGCACTTACTATGGCTACACCTTC. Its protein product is CASSLEPRQGTYYGYTF.

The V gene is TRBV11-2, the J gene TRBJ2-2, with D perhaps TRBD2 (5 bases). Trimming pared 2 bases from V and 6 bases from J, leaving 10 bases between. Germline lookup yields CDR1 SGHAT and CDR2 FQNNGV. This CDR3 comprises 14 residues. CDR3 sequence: CASSLTGMSGELFF. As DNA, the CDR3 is TGTGCCAGCAGCTTAACGGGGATGTCCGGGGAGCTGTTTTTT.

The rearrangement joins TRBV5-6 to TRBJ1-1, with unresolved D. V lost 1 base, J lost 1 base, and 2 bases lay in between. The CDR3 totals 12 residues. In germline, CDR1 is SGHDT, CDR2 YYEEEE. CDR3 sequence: CASSLQNTEAFF. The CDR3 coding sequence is TGTGCCAGCAGCTTGCAGAACACTGAAGCTTTCTTT.

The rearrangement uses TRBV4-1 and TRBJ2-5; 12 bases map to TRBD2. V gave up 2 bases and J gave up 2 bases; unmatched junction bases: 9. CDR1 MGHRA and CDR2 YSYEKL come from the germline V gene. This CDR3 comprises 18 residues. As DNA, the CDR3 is TGCGCCAGCAGCCAACCGACTAGCGGGAGTTCCATTCAAGAGACCCAGTACTTC. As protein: CASSQPTSGSSIQETQYF.

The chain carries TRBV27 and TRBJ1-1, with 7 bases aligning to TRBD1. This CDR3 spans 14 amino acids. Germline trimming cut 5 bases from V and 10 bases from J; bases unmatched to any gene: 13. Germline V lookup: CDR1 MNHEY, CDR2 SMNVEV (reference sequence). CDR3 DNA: TGTGCCAGCAGTCCGCCGGGGCATCCAGGGGGAGCTTTCTTT. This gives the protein CASSPPGHPGGAFF.

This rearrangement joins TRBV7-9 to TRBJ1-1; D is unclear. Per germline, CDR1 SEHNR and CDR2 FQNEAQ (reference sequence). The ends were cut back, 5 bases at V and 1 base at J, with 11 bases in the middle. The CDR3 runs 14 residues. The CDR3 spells CASSEHSGNTEAFF. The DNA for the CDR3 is TGTGCCAGCAGCGAACATAGCGGGAACACTGAAGCTTTCTTT.

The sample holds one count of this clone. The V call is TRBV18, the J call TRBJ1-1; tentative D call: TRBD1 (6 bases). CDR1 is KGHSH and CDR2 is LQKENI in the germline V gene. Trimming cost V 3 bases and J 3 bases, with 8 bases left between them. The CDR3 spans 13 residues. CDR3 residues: CASSPRQDTEAFF. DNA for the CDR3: TGTGCCAGCTCACCCAGACAGGACACTGAAGCTTTCTTT.

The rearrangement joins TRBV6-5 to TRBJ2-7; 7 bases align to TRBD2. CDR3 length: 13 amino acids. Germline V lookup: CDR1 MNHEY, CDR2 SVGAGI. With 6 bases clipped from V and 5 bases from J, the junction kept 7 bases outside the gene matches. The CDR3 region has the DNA TGTGCCAGCAGCCAGCGGGAAGCTAACGAGCAGTACGTC. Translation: CASSQREANEQYV.

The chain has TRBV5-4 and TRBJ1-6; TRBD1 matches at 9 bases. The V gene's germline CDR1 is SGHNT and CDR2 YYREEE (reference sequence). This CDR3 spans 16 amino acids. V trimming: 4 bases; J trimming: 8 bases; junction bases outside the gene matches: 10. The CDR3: CASSPSDRGAYSPLHF. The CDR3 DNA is TGTGCCAGCAGCCCCTCGGACAGGGGTGCGTATTCACCCCTCCACTTT.

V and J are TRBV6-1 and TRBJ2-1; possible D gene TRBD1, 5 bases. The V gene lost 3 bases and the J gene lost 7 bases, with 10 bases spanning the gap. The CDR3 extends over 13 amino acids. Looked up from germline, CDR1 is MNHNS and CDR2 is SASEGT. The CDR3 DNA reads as TGTGCCAGCAGTGACAGGGATGGAAATGAGCAGTTCTTC. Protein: CASSDRDGNEQFF.

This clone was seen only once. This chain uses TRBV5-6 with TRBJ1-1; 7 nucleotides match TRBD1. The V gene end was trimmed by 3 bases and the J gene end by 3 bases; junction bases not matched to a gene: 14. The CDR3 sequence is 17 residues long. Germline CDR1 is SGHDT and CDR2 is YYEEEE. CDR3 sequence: CASSSDRWFRRDTEAFF. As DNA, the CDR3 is TGTGCCAGCAGCTCGGACAGGTGGTTCCGAAGGGACACTGAAGCTTTCTTT.

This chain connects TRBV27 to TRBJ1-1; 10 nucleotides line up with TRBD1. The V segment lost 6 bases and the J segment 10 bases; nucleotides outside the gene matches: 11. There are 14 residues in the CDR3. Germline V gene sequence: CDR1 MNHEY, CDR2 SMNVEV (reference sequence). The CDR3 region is CASRLRGDRGRAFF. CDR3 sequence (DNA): TGTGCCAGCAGATTACGGGGCGACAGGGGGCGAGCTTTCTTT.

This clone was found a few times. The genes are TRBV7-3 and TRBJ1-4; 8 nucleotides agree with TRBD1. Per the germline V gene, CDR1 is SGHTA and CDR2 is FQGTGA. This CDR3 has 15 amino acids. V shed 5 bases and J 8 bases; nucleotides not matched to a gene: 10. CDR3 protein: CASSPTGGAGEKLFF. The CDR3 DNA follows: TGTGCCAGCAGCCCCACAGGGGGGGCTGGGGAAAAACTGTTTTTT.

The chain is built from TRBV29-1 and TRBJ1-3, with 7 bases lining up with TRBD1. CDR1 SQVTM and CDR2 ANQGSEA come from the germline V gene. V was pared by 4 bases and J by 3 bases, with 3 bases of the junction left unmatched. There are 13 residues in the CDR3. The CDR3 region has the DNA TGCAGCGTTGCGGGGGACAGTGGAAACACCATATATTTT. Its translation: CSVAGDSGNTIYF. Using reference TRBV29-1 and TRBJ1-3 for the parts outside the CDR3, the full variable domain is SAVISQKPSRDICQRGTSLTIQCQVDSQVTMMFWYRQQPGQSLTLIATANQGSEATYESGFVIDKFPISRPNLTFSTLTVSNMSPEDSSIYLCSVAGDSGNTIYFGEGSWLTVV.

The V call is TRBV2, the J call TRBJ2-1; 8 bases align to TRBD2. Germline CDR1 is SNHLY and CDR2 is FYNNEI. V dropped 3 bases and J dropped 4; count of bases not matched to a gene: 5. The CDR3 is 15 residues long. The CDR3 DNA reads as TGTGCCAGCAGTGAGGGGACTAGGGGTTACAATGAGCAGTTCTTC. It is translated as CASSEGTRGYNEQFF.

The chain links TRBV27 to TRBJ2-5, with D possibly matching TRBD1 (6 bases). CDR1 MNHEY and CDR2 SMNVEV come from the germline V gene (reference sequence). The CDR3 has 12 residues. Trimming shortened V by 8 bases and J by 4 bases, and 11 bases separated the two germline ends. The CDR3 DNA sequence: TGTGCCAGCGGGAACAGGGTAGAGACCCAGTACTTC. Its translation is CASGNRVETQYF.

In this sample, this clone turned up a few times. The CDR3 nucleotides are TGTGCCATCAGTGAGTCGCAGGGCCGAGCATTTTTCTTC. Translating gives CAISESQGRAFFF. The gene calls are TRBV10-3 and TRBJ2-1, with D perhaps matching TRBD1 (5 bases). The V gene lost 0 bases and the J gene lost 16 bases, with 16 bases spanning the gap. CDR1 is ENHRY and CDR2 is SYGVKD in the germline V gene. This CDR3 region has 13 residues.

This CDR3 reads CASSVPGQGAGELFF. CDR3 sequence (DNA): TGTGCCAGCAGCGTACCGGGACAGGGGGCCGGGGAGCTGTTTTTT. The chain joins TRBV27 to TRBJ2-2, with 11 positions matching TRBD1. With 6 bases clipped from V and 6 bases from J, the junction kept 6 bases outside the gene matches. The length of the CDR3 is 15 residues. Germline V gene sequence: CDR1 MNHEY, CDR2 SMNVEV (reference sequence).

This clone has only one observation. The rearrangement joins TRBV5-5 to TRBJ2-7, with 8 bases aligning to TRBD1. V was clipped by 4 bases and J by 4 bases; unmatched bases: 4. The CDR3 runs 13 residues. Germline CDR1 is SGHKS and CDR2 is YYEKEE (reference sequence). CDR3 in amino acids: CASSQRQGYEQYV. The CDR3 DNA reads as TGTGCCAGCAGCCAACGACAGGGGTACGAGCAGTACGTC.

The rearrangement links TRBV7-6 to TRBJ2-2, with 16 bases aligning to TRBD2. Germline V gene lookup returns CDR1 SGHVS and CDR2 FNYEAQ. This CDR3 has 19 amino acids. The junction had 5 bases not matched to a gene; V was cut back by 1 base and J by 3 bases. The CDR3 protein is CASSLVGTSGRGDTGELFF. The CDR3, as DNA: TGTGCCAGCAGCTTAGTAGGGACTAGCGGGAGGGGAGACACCGGGGAGCTGTTTTTT.